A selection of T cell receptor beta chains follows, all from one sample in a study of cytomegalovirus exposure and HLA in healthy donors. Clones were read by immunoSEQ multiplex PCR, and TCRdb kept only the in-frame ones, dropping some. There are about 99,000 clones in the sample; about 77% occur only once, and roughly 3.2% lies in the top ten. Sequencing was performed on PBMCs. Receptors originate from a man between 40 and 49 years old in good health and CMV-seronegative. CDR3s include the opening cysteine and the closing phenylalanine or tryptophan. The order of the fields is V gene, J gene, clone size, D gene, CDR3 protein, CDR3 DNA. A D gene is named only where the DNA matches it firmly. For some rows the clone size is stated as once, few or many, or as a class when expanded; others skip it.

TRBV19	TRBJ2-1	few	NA	CASSDFGLYNEQFF	TGTGCCAGTAGTGACTTCGGACTCTACAATGAGCAGTTCTTC
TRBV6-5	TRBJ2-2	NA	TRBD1	CASSYGTGAGELFF	TGTGCCAGCAGTTACGGGACAGGGGCCGGGGAGCTGTTTTTT
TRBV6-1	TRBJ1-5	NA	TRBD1	CASSEEGWRQGVGQPQHF	TGTGCCAGCAGTGAGGAAGGTTGGAGGCAGGGGGTAGGTCAGCCCCAGCATTTT
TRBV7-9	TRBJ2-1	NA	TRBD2	CASSLWGGGGYSEQFF	TGTGCCAGCAGCTTATGGGGCGGCGGGGGATACAGTGAGCAGTTCTTC
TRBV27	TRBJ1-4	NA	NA	CASSPPGHINEKLFF	TGTGCCAGCAGTCCCCCGGGACACATAAATGAAAAACTGTTTTTT
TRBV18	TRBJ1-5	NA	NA	CASSRGDSNQPQHF	TGTGCCAGCTCCCGGGGGGATAGCAATCAGCCCCAGCATTTT
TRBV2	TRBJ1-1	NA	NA	CASSEQAVTEAFF	TGTGCCAGCAGTGAACAAGCGGTCACTGAAGCTTTCTTT
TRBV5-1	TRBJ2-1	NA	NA	CASSPTVIADYNEQFF	TGCGCCAGCAGCCCGACCGTGATAGCAGACTACAATGAGCAGTTCTTC
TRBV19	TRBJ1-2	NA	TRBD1	CASSSRDRGSHTF	TGTGCCAGTAGTAGCCGGGACAGGGGCTCGCACACCTTC
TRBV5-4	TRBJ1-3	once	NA	CASSLDRVANTIYF	TGTGCCAGCAGCTTGGACAGGGTGGCAAACACCATATATTTT
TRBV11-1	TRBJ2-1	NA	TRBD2	CASTGTSGGANEQFF	TGTGCCTCGACGGGGACTAGCGGGGGGGCAAATGAGCAGTTCTTC
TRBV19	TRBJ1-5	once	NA	CASSTGTPQPQHF	TGTGCCAGTAGCACCGGGACACCTCAGCCCCAGCATTTT
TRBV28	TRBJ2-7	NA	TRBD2	CASSSGGGSNYEQYF	TGTGCCAGCAGTTCCGGGGGGGGGTCAAACTACGAGCAGTACTTC
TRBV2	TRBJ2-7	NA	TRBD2	CASSSSGTSARNEQYF	TGTGCCAGCAGTTCGTCCGGGACTAGTGCTCGGAACGAGCAGTACTTC